This T cell receptor beta chain derives from a study of T cells in Graves' hyperthyroidism and ophthalmopathy. General study results and limits: Ophthalmopathy, which appeared later, was predicted by the model a median about 5.9 months before onset.

Regarding this clonotype: Its antigen is undetermined.

CDR3 size: 18 residues. V lost 3 bases and J lost 5; bases outside the gene matches: 15. CDR1 and CDR2 (germline): SGHVS, FQNEAQ. There were TCR beta CDR3 regions amplified from RNA transcripts. The HTBI primer set was used in a first-round RT-PCR of the TCR CDR3. TCRdb reanalysed the multiplex PCR reads using MiXCR and keeps one entry per CDR3 protein. There are a few hundred thousand distinct CDR3 sequences in the sample; around 20% occur only once, and around two fifths lies in the top ten. Diagnosis of hyperthyroidism was new in patients aged 18 to 65, and its duration was under 2 months. It was uncontrolled infection, other autoimmune disease, pregnancy or lactation that excluded patients.

This sequence originates from a man in his forties with Graves' hyperthyroidism. Sequenced: blood. The V and J genes are TRBV7-8 and TRBJ2-3; TRBD2 matches 9 bases. The CDR3 region is CASSLLRIQAGGQDTQYF. The CDR3, as DNA: TGTGCCAGCAGCTTGCTAAGAATCCAGGCGGGGGGGCAAGATACGCAGTATTTT.